These 31 T cell receptor beta chains share one sample of origin, sequenced in a study of cytotoxic CD8 clonotypes in ibrutinib-treated CLL. The method was immunoSEQ multiplex PCR; TCRdb's version includes in-frame clones alone and lacks a portion of them. The sample lists around 76,000 clones, over 80% seen once, with about two fifths in the top ten. The sequencing used PBMCs, collected after 24 months of ibrutinib treatment. The receptors stem from a human donor with chronic lymphocytic leukemia.

This clone has just one count. V and J are TRBV6-5 and TRBJ2-5; possible D gene TRBD2, 5 bases. This CDR3 contains 13 residues. Germline values: CDR1 MNHEY, CDR2 SVGAGI. V gave up 6 bases and J gave up 5 bases, with 13 bases separating them. The CDR3 region is CASRGAFIETQYF. CDR3 in DNA: TGTGCCAGCAGGGGAGCATTCATCGAGACCCAGTACTTC.

The gene calls are TRBV25-1 and TRBJ1-2, with 7 bases identical to TRBD1. CDR3 length: 15 amino acids. CDR1 is MGHDK and CDR2 is SYGVNS in the germline V gene. V lost 2 bases, J lost 3 bases, and 6 bases stayed unmatched. The CDR3 DNA is TGTGCCAGCAGTGAACCCGGGACAGCTCACTATGGCTACACCTTC. This encodes CASSEPGTAHYGYTF.

The V gene is TRBV15, the J gene TRBJ2-7, with a tentative D call TRBD2 (6 bases). Germline-derived CDR1 and CDR2 are LNHNV and YYDKDF (reference sequence). V lost 2 bases and J 3 bases, leaving 8 bases between the germline ends. This CDR3 is 13 amino acids long. The chain's CDR3 is CATSRMGGYEQYF. The CDR3 DNA follows: TGTGCCACCAGCAGAATGGGGGGCTACGAGCAGTACTTC.

Here the CDR3 DNA reads TGTGCCAGCAGTACCCAGGGACAGAGACTGTTTTTT. As protein: CASSTQGQRLFF. This chain links TRBV27 with TRBJ1-4, with TRBD1 matching over 7 bases. The germline V gene encodes CDR1 MNHEY and CDR2 SMNVEV (reference sequence). The CDR3 is 12 amino acids. Trimming took 5 bases from V and 13 from J; bases not matched to a gene: 7.

This chain joins TRBV13 and TRBJ2-1; 7 positions match TRBD1. The length of the CDR3 is 13 residues. Trimming at V came to 7 bases and at J to 8 bases, leaving 8 bases not matched to a gene. Germline assignment: CDR1 PRHDT and CDR2 FYEKMQ (reference sequence). The CDR3 protein is CASNSDRSDEQFF. The CDR3 DNA is TGTGCCAGCAACTCGGACAGGAGCGATGAGCAGTTCTTC.

This chain links TRBV18 with TRBJ1-2; unclear D gene. The germline V and J ends were trimmed by 6 bases and 8 bases, with 16 bases remaining between them. This CDR3 region has 13 residues. The germline V gene has CDR1 KGHSH and CDR2 LQKENI. The chain's CDR3 is CASSQGLQEGYTF. Written as DNA, the CDR3 is TGTGCCAGCTCCCAAGGGCTCCAGGAGGGCTACACCTTC.

The chain recombines TRBV18 with TRBJ1-2; D remains ambiguous. V lost 2 bases to trimming and J lost 3 bases, with 7 bases between them. The CDR3 length is 13 residues. Germline CDR1 KGHSH, CDR2 LQKENI. The CDR3 loop is CASSPDGHYGYTF. CDR3 DNA: TGTGCCAGCTCACCAGACGGTCACTATGGCTACACCTTC.

This clone came up once. The chain links TRBV5-4 to TRBJ2-7; D possibly corresponds to TRBD1 (6 bases). V was cut by 2 bases and J by 4 bases, with 7 bases left in between. CDR3 size: 12 residues. Germline V gene sequence: CDR1 SGHNT, CDR2 YYREEE (reference sequence). CDR3 region: CASSLQGYEQYF. The CDR3 nucleotides are TGTGCCAGCAGCTTACAGGGATACGAGCAGTACTTC.

The V and J genes are TRBV7-9 and TRBJ1-2, with 8 bases matching TRBD1. Germline trimming cut 4 bases from V and 6 bases from J; bases unmatched to any gene: 4. CDR1 and CDR2 (germline): SEHNR, FQNEAQ (reference sequence). This CDR3 comprises 13 residues. CDR3 in DNA: TGTGCCAGCAGCTCGGACAGGGCCCATGGCTACACCTTC. Residues: CASSSDRAHGYTF.

This chain uses TRBV7-9 with TRBJ2-2; D is possibly TRBD1 or TRBD2 (5 bases each). Germline CDR1 and CDR2: SEHNR and FQNEAQ (reference sequence). Deletions cut 1 base from V and 0 bases from J, with 9 bases between. This CDR3 contains 16 residues. The CDR3 here is CASSLDGGPNTGELFF. The CDR3 nucleotides are TGTGCCAGCAGCTTAGATGGGGGTCCGAACACCGGGGAGCTGTTTTTT.

The chain is built from TRBV5-4 and TRBJ2-1; TRBD1 matches 11 bases. The CDR3 has 14 residues. The V and J ends lost 4 bases and 7 bases, in that order; junction bases with no gene match: 4. CDR1 SGHNT and CDR2 YYREEE come from the germline V gene (reference sequence). CDR3 DNA sequence: TGTGCCAGCAGCCCCTGGGACAGGGGGAATGAGCAGTTCTTC. The encoded protein is CASSPWDRGNEQFF. Variable domain in full (rest from reference TRBV5-4 and TRBJ2-1): ETGVTQSPTHLIKTRGQQVTLRCSSQSGHNTVSWYQQALGQGPQFIFQYYREEENGRGNFPPRFSGLQFPNYSSELNVNALELDDSALYLCASSPWDRGNEQFFGPGTRLTVL.

V gene TRBV5-4 combines with J gene TRBJ2-5, with 10 bases fitting TRBD2. CDR1 and CDR2 (germline): SGHNT, YYREEE (reference sequence). V shed 1 base and J 5 bases; nucleotides not matched to a gene: 5. CDR3 length: 15 residues. CDR3 sequence (DNA): TGTGCCAGCAGCTTGAGGATAGCGGGAGGTGAGACCCAGTACTTC. Residues: CASSLRIAGGETQYF.

The V gene is TRBV5-4, the J gene TRBJ2-5, with 9 bases aligning to TRBD1. With 4 bases clipped from V and 5 bases from J, the junction kept 6 bases outside the gene matches. The CDR3 runs 14 residues. Germline lookup yields CDR1 SGHNT and CDR2 YYREEE (reference sequence). The CDR3, as DNA: TGTGCCAGCAGCCCGGACAGGGGCGGGGAGACCCAGTACTTC. Translation: CASSPDRGGETQYF.

The V and J genes are TRBV7-9 and TRBJ2-1; D is ambiguous. The CDR3 covers 15 residues. In germline, CDR1 is SEHNR, CDR2 FQNEAQ (reference sequence). Trimming shortened V by 5 bases and J by 10 bases, and 21 bases separated the two germline ends. The CDR3 region is CASSPSSLALSEQFF. As DNA, the CDR3 is TGTGCCAGCAGCCCGTCGTCGTTGGCCCTCAGCGAGCAGTTCTTC.

About this clone: A read error may produce the germline difference seen at one junction end. The chain joins TRBV7-7 to TRBJ1-1; the match to TRBD1 covers 9 bases. Germline V gene lookup returns CDR1 SSHAT and CDR2 FNYEAQ (reference sequence). The CDR3 loop spans 14 amino acids. The CDR3 reads CASSLGGQGSEAFF. For the CDR3, the DNA is TGTGCTAGCAGCTTAGGGGGACAGGGAAGTGAAGCTTTCTTT.

V gene TRBV6-5 combines with J gene TRBJ1-4; D is unresolved. Looked up from germline, CDR1 is MNHEY and CDR2 is SVGAGI. V was cut by 6 bases and J by 7 bases, with 9 bases left in between. The length of the CDR3 is 12 residues. Written as DNA, the CDR3 is TGTGCCAGCAGGCGCGGGGTTGAAAAACTGTTTTTT. Translation: CASRRGVEKLFF.

This chain joins TRBV4-2 and TRBJ2-3; D is uncertain. The CDR3 loop spans 14 amino acids. Trimming removed 2 bases from V and 4 bases from J, with 10 bases in between. CDR1 is LGHNA and CDR2 is YNFKEQ in the germline V gene. CDR3 DNA sequence: TGTGCCAGCAGCCAAAATATTGCCGCAGATACGCAGTATTTT. Its translation is CASSQNIAADTQYF.

The CDR3 region has the DNA TGTGCCAGCATCGCACCCCGCGCTAGCCTAACTACCACAGATACGCAGTATTTT. Translating it yields CASIAPRASLTTTDTQYF. The chain couples TRBV28 to TRBJ2-3; a weak D match, TRBD2 (5 bases). The CDR3 totals 18 residues. V was trimmed by 7 bases and J by 2 bases, leaving 25 bases between them. CDR1 is MDHEN and CDR2 is SYDVKM in the germline V gene.

The rearrangement links TRBV9 to TRBJ2-5; 10 positions agree with TRBD1. Germline CDR1 is SGDLS and CDR2 is YYNGEE. The CDR3 consists of 14 residues. Trimming cost V 2 bases and J 5 bases; bases outside gene matches: 3. CDR3 sequence reads: CASSVDRGQETQYF. The DNA for the CDR3 is TGTGCCAGCAGCGTTGACAGGGGGCAGGAGACCCAGTACTTC. Using reference TRBV9 and TRBJ2-5 for the parts outside the CDR3, the full variable domain is DSGVTQTPKHLITATGQRVTLRCSPRSGDLSVYWYQQSLDQGLQFLIQYYNGEERAKGNILERFSAQQFPDLHSELNLSSLELGDSALYFCASSVDRGQETQYFGPGTRLLVL.

The chain is built from TRBV20-1 and TRBJ2-5, with D uncertain. V lost 4 bases and J 5 bases, leaving 8 bases between the germline ends. The CDR3 has 11 amino acids. The germline CDR1 and CDR2 sequences are DFQATT and SNEGSKA (reference sequence). CDR3 coding DNA: TGCAGTGCTATGACTCGGGAGACCCAGTACTTC. Its translation is CSAMTRETQYF.

The chain combines TRBV6-5 with TRBJ2-3; 10 bases align to TRBD2. Germline V gene lookup returns CDR1 MNHEY and CDR2 SVGAGI. Losses at the gene ends were 5 bases for V and 1 base for J; bases not matched to a gene: 3. There are 15 residues in the CDR3. CDR3 sequence: CASSLGTSGTDTQYF. For the CDR3, the DNA is TGTGCCAGCAGTCTCGGGACTAGCGGCACAGATACGCAGTATTTT.

The chain uses TRBV4-1 and TRBJ1-4; D possibly corresponds to TRBD1 (5 bases). The V gene's germline CDR1 is MGHRA and CDR2 YSYEKL. The CDR3 extends over 18 amino acids. Trimming removed 0 bases at V and 7 bases at J, with 21 bases between. CDR3 loop: CASSQDLRVAAIIEKLFF. The CDR3 nucleotides read TGCGCCAGCAGCCAAGACCTCAGGGTGGCAGCGATAATTGAAAAACTGTTTTTT.

The V gene is TRBV18, the J gene TRBJ1-1; TRBD1 agrees at 8 bases. The CDR3 contains 13 residues. V shed 6 bases, J shed 1 base, and the junction held 1 base outside the gene matches. The germline gives CDR1 KGHSH, CDR2 LQKENI. Here the CDR3 DNA reads TGTGCCAGCTCTGGACAGGGGAACACTGAAGCTTTCTTT. This encodes CASSGQGNTEAFF. Full variable domain (outside the CDR3, taken from reference TRBV18 and TRBJ1-1): NAGVMQNPRHLVRRRGQEARLRCSPMKGHSHVYWYRQLPEEGLKFMVYLQKENIIDESGMPKERFSAEFPKEGPSILRIQQVVRGDSAAYFCASSGQGNTEAFFGQGTRLTVV.

This sequence joins TRBV27 and TRBJ2-2; D is possibly TRBD1 or TRBD2 (5 bases each). V lost 6 bases and J 6 bases, leaving 17 bases between the germline ends. The CDR3 runs to 15 residues. CDR1 MNHEY and CDR2 SMNVEV come from the germline V gene (reference sequence). CDR3 in amino acids: CASSVTGTHSGELFF. The CDR3 DNA sequence: TGTGCCAGCAGCGTCACCGGGACCCACTCCGGGGAGCTGTTTTTT.

The chain carries TRBV7-3 and TRBJ1-5; D is undetermined. With 2 bases removed from V and 2 bases from J, the gap between germline ends came to 7 bases. CDR1 is SGHTA, CDR2 FQGTGA, per germline. The CDR3 runs to 14 residues. The DNA for the CDR3 is TGTGCCAGCAGCTTAGCGGGAGGCAATCAGCCCCAGCATTTT. Amino acid sequence: CASSLAGGNQPQHF.

The V and J genes are TRBV7-2 and TRBJ1-5; possibly TRBD1 for D (5 bases). This CDR3 region has 15 residues. Germline CDR1 SGHTA, CDR2 FQGNSA. The germline V and J ends were trimmed by 3 bases and 3 bases, with 12 bases remaining between them. The CDR3 bases are TGTGCCAGCAGCTTGGGAGGACATCACAATCAGCCCCAGCATTTT. Its protein product is CASSLGGHHNQPQHF. Supplemented by reference TRBV7-2 and TRBJ1-5, the full variable domain reads GAGVSQSPSNKVTEKGKDVELRCDPISGHTALYWYRQSLGQGLEFLIYFQGNSAPDKSGLPSDRFSAERTGGSVSTLTIQRTQQEDSAVYLCASSLGGHHNQPQHFGDGTRLSIL.

This rearrangement joins TRBV7-6 to TRBJ2-3; the D is unclear. CDR1 is SGHVS and CDR2 is FNYEAQ in the germline V gene. The V end was cut by 5 bases, the J end by 3 bases, with 6 bases between. The CDR3 totals 12 residues. The CDR3 is CASSPRTDTQYF. In nucleotides, the CDR3 is TGTGCCAGCAGCCCTAGAACAGATACGCAGTATTTT. The entire variable domain, with the rest obtained from reference TRBV7-6 and TRBJ2-3, is as follows: GAGVSQSPRYKVTKRGQDVALRCDPISGHVSLYWYRQALGQGPEFLTYFNYEAQQDKSGLPNDRFSAERPEGSISTLTIQRTEQRDSAMYRCASSPRTDTQYFGPGTRLTVL.

The chain has TRBV19 and TRBJ2-1; 8 bases agree with TRBD2. The junction had 7 bases not matched to a gene; V was cut back by 6 bases and J by 6 bases. The CDR3 consists of 14 residues. CDR1 is LNHDA and CDR2 is SQIVND in the germline V gene (reference sequence). Here the CDR3 DNA reads TGTGCCAGTAGGAACCAGGGGACTAGCAATGAGCAGTTCTTC. Translated, it gives CASRNQGTSNEQFF. The whole variable domain, remainder taken from reference TRBV19 and TRBJ2-1, is DGGITQSPKYLFRKEGQNVTLSCEQNLNHDAMYWYRQDPGQGLRLIYYSQIVNDFQKGDIAEGYSVSREKKESFPLTVTSAQKNPTAFYLCASRNQGTSNEQFFGPGTRLTVL.

This clone was counted only a few times. Other DNA sequences of this sample code for an identical CDR3. The chain joins TRBV4-2 to TRBJ2-1, with 8 nucleotides matching TRBD1. J was trimmed by 3 bases and V by 4 bases; bases with no gene match: 5. CDR1 is LGHNA, CDR2 YNFKEQ, per germline. The CDR3 totals 15 residues. The CDR3 bases are TGTGCCAGCAGCCCTGGACAGGGTGACTACAATGAGCAGTTCTTC. It is translated as CASSPGQGDYNEQFF.

This chain links TRBV6-6 with TRBJ2-3; 7 bases fit TRBD2. The CDR3 is made up of 16 amino acids. V gave up 0 bases and J gave up 1 base; unmatched junction bases: 4. Germline-derived CDR1 and CDR2 are MNHNY and SVGAGI (reference sequence). This CDR3 is CASSYSLAGGTDTQYF. The CDR3 DNA follows: TGTGCCAGCAGTTACTCGTTGGCGGGAGGCACAGATACGCAGTATTTT.

J is TRBJ2-2 and V is TRBV29-1; D unclear. The CDR3 spans 13 residues. V lost 5 bases and J lost 2, with 9 bases in between. Germline V gene lookup returns CDR1 SQVTM and CDR2 ANQGSEA. The CDR3 DNA is TGCAGCGTTCTAGGCAGAAACACCGGGGAGCTGTTTTTT. This gives the protein CSVLGRNTGELFF.